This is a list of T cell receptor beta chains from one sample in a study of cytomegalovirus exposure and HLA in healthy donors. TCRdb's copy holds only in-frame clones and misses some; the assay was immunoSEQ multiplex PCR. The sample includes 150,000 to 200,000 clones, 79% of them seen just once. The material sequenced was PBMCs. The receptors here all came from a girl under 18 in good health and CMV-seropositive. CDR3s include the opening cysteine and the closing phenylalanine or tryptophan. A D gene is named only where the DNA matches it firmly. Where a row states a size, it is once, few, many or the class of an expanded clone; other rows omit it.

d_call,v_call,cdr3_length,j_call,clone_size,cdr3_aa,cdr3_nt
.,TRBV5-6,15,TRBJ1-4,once,CASSDGLIAGEKLFF,TGTGCCAGCAGTGATGGACTTATCGCGGGTGAAAAACTGTTTTTT
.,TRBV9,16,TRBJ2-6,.,CASSPPLGGWANVLTF,TGTGCCAGCAGCCCCCCCCTTGGGGGCTGGGCCAACGTCCTGACTTTC
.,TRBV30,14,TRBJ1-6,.,CAWRAGTETSPLHF,TGTGCCTGGAGGGCGGGGACTGAAACTTCACCCCTCCACTTT
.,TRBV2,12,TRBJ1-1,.,CAIKQGSTEAFF,TGTGCCATAAAACAGGGATCCACTGAAGCTTTCTTT
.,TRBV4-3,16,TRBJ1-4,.,CASSQDPSPRGEKLFF,TGCGCCAGCAGCCAAGATCCCTCCCCCAGGGGTGAAAAACTGTTTTTT
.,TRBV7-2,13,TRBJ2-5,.,CASSPRRGETQYF,TGTGCCAGCAGCCCCAGGCGGGGAGAGACCCAGTACTTC
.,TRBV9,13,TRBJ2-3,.,CASSVAFPDTQYF,TGTGCCAGCAGCGTAGCTTTCCCAGATACGCAGTATTTT
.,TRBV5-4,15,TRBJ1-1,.,CASSGQVDMNTEAFF,TGTGCCAGCAGCGGTCAGGTCGATATGAACACTGAAGCTTTCTTT
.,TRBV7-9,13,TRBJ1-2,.,CASSQTVLYGYTF,TGTGCCAGCAGCCAGACAGTCCTTTATGGCTACACCTTC
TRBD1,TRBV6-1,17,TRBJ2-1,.,CASSAYLTGGSSNEQFF,TGTGCCAGCAGTGCCTATCTGACAGGGGGGAGTAGCAATGAGCAGTTCTTC
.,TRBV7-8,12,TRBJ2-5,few,CASSLSVETQYF,TGTGCCAGCAGCTTATCCGTTGAGACCCAGTACTTC
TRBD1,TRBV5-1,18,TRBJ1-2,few,CASSSGTGGEGINYGYTF,TGCGCCAGCAGCTCCGGGACAGGGGGCGAAGGAATTAACTATGGCTACACCTTC
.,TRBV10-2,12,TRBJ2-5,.,CATLGTEETQYF,TGCGCCACCCTCGGGACTGAGGAGACCCAGTACTTC
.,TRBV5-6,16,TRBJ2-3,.,CASSFRAGYSTDTQYF,TGTGCCAGCAGCTTCAGGGCAGGGTACAGCACAGATACGCAGTATTTT
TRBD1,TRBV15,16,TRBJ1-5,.,CATSRPGTGANQPQHF,TGTGCCACCAGCAGGCCCGGGACAGGGGCAAATCAGCCCCAACATTTT
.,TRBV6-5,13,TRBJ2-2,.,CASRRESTGELFF,TGTGCCAGCAGGCGAGAGAGCACCGGGGAGCTGTTTTTT
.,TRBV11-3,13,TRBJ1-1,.,CASSLVPGPEAFF,TGTGCCAGCAGCTTAGTACCAGGGCCTGAAGCTTTCTTT
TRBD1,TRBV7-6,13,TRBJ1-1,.,CASSRGQGTEAFF,TGTGCCAGCAGCCGCGGACAGGGAACTGAAGCTTTCTTT
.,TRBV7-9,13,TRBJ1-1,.,CASSLEGSTEAFF,TGTGCCAGCAGCTTAGAAGGGAGCACTGAAGCTTTCTTT
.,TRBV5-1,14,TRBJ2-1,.,CASSAGALYNEQFF,TGCGCCAGCAGCGCCGGAGCGCTATACAATGAGCAGTTCTTC
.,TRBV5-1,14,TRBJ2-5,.,CASSFAGADETQYF,TGCGCCAGCAGCTTCGCGGGGGCCGACGAGACCCAGTACTTC
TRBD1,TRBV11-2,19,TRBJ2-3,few,CASSLVTLLGTGGRYTQYF,TGTGCCAGCAGCTTAGTGACTCTCTTGGGGACAGGGGGCAGGTATACGCAGTATTTT
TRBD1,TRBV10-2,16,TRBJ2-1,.,CASSERTGSSYNEQFF,TGCGCCAGCAGTGAGAGGACAGGTAGCTCCTACAATGAGCAGTTCTTC
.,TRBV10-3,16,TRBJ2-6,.,CAISEWGASGANVLTF,TGTGCCATCAGTGAGTGGGGAGCCTCTGGGGCCAACGTCCTGACTTTC
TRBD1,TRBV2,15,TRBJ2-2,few,CASGVGGQGPGELFF,TGTGCCAGCGGTGTAGGTGGACAGGGCCCCGGGGAGCTGTTTTTT
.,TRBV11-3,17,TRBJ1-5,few,CASSFAGSSLINQPQHF,TGTGCCAGCAGCTTCGCCGGGTCATCTCTTATCAATCAGCCCCAGCATTTT
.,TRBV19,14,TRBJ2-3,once,CASSSLAPLDTQYF,TGTGCCAGTAGCTCACTAGCCCCGCTTGATACGCAGTATTTT
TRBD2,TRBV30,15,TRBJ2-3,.,CACSLAGGRMDTQYF,TGTGCCTGTTCCTTGGCGGGGGGGCGGATGGATACGCAGTATTTT
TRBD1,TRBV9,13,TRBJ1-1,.,CASGDRLNTEAFF,TGTGCCAGCGGGGACAGGCTGAACACTGAAGCTTTCTTT
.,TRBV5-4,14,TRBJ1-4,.,CAIQRTPTNEKLFF,TGTGCGATACAACGGACTCCAACTAATGAAAAACTGTTTTTT
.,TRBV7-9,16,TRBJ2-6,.,CASSLTRVSGANVLTF,TGTGCCAGCAGCCTTACCAGGGTTTCTGGGGCCAACGTCCTGACTTTC
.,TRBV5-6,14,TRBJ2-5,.,CASSDPLREETQYF,TGTGCCAGCAGCGACCCTCTCCGGGAAGAGACCCAGTACTTC
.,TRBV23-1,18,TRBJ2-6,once,CASSQAGPEISGANVLTF,TGCGCCAGCAGTCAAGCAGGGCCCGAGATCTCTGGGGCCAACGTCCTGACTTTC
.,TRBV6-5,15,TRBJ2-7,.,CASSYYIRGGYEQYF,TGTGCCAGCAGTTACTATATCCGAGGGGGCTACGAGCAGTACTTC
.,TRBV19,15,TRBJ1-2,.,CASSIAGGMNYGYTF,TGTGCCAGTAGTATAGCGGGGGGGATGAACTATGGCTACACCTTC
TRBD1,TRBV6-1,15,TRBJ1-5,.,CASSGTGGRNQPQHF,TGTGCCAGCAGTGGGACAGGGGGCAGGAATCAGCCCCAGCATTTT
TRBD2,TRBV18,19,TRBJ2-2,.,CASSPPAGGGQRITGELFF,TGTGCCAGCTCACCTCCCGCGGGAGGGGGCCAAAGGATAACCGGGGAGCTGTTTTTT
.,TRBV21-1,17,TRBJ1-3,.,CASSTDRVEYSGNTIYF,TGTGCCAGCAGCACCGACAGGGTAGAATACTCTGGAAACACCATATATTTT
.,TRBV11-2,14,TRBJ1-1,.,CASSLNRVYTEAFF,TGTGCCAGCAGCTTAAACAGGGTTTACACTGAAGCTTTCTTT
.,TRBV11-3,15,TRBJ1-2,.,CASSLESKSDYGYTF,TGTGCCAGCAGCTTGGAGAGTAAGTCGGACTATGGCTACACCTTC
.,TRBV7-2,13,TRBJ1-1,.,CASSLGPRAEAFF,TGTGCCAGCAGCTTAGGACCCAGGGCTGAAGCTTTCTTT
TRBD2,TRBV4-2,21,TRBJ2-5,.,CASSQGASSRLAGGWEETQYF,TGTGCCAGCAGCCAAGGAGCATCCAGCCGTCTAGCGGGGGGGTGGGAAGAGACCCAGTACTTC
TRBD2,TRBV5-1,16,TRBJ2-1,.,CASSADRGGLVYEQFF,TGCGCCAGCAGCGCAGATCGGGGGGGCCTAGTATATGAGCAGTTCTTC
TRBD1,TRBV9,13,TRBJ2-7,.,CASVDRDSYEQYF,TGTGCCAGCGTGGACAGGGACTCCTACGAGCAGTACTTC
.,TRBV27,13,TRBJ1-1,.,CASSLTANTEAFF,TGTGCCAGCAGCCTGACAGCGAACACTGAAGCTTTCTTT
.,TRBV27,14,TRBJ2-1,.,CASGDMSSYNEQFF,TGTGCCAGCGGGGACATGAGCTCCTACAATGAGCAGTTCTTC
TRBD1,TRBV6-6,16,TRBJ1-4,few,CASRGATGGTNEKLFF,TGTGCCAGCAGAGGGGCAACAGGGGGCACTAATGAAAAACTGTTTTTT